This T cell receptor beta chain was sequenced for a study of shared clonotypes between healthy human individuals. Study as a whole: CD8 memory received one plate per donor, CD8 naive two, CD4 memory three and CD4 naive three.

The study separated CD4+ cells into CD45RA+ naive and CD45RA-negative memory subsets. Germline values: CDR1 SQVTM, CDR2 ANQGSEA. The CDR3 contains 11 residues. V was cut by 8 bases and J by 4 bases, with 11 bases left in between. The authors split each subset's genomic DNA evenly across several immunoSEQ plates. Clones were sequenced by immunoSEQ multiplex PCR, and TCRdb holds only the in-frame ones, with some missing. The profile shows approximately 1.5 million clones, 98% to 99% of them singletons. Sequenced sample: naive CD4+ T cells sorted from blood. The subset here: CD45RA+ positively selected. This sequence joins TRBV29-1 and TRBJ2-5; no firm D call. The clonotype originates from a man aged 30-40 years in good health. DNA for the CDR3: TGCAGCCCAGCGTTAGGAGAGACCCAGTACTTC. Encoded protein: CSPALGETQYF.